This T cell receptor beta chain was documented in a study of cytomegalovirus exposure and HLA in healthy donors. The study ran its PCR with 60 Vbeta and 13 Jbeta primers. Produced via immunoSEQ multiplex PCR; TCRdb's table is partial and in-frame only. This sample has 120,000 to 150,000 clones, with approximately 68% found just once. Germline values: CDR1 LNHDA, CDR2 SQIVND (reference sequence). Trimming removed 4 bases at V and 7 bases at J, with 7 bases between. This CDR3 spans 12 amino acids. The sequencing input was PBMCs. The TCR originated in a man aged 35 to 55 in good health and CMV-seronegative. The chain carries TRBV19 and TRBJ2-2; a weak D match, TRBD1 (6 bases). In DNA, the CDR3 is TGTGCCAGTAGTACAGGGGTCGGGGAGCTGTTTTTT. Its translation is CASSTGVGELFF.